Listed below are T cell receptor beta chains from one sample, sequenced in a study of blood T cell repertoires in COVID-19. Produced via immunoSEQ multiplex PCR; TCRdb's table is partial and in-frame only. The table records hundreds of thousands of clones, roughly 79% of them present only once. Material for sequencing was peripheral blood. The receptors here all came from a woman at least 80 years old with COVID-19, enrolled during active disease. CDR3s include the opening cysteine and the closing phenylalanine or tryptophan. A D gene is named only where the DNA matches it firmly. The size field is filled for only some rows; it gives once, few, many or a size class.

clone size	V gene	J gene	D gene	CDR3 protein	CDR3 DNA
-	TRBV27	TRBJ1-6	-	CASSFMTGRDSPLHF	TGTGCCAGCAGTTTCATGACCGGGAGGGATTCACCCCTCCACTTT
-	TRBV6-5	TRBJ2-7	-	CASTGGGTSSYEQYF	TGTGCCAGCACTGGTGGGGGGACCAGCTCCTACGAGCAGTACTTC
-	TRBV29-1	TRBJ2-7	TRBD2	CSVEASGRPYEQYF	TGCAGCGTTGAGGCATCCGGGAGGCCCTACGAGCAGTACTTC
-	TRBV6-6	TRBJ1-1	-	CATRGNTEAFF	TGTGCCACGAGAGGCAACACTGAAGCTTTCTTT
-	TRBV28	TRBJ2-1	TRBD2	CATIAGGPDEQFF	TGTGCCACCATAGCGGGAGGGCCGGATGAGCAGTTCTTC
-	TRBV5-6	TRBJ2-5	-	CASSLRSTAGQETQYF	TGTGCCAGCAGCCTTCGTTCCACCGCCGGCCAAGAGACCCAGTACTTC
-	TRBV6-5	TRBJ1-1	TRBD1	CASRRQGGNTEAFF	TGTGCCAGCAGGCGACAGGGAGGAAACACTGAAGCTTTCTTT
-	TRBV6-6	TRBJ1-1	-	CASSNGQIGTEAFF	TGTGCCAGCAGTAACGGACAAATAGGGACTGAAGCTTTCTTT
-	TRBV20-1	TRBJ1-2	-	CSILRANGYTF	TGCAGTATCTTGCGAGCTAATGGCTACACCTTC
-	TRBV10-3	TRBJ1-5	-	CAISESREAQHF	TGTGCCATCAGTGAGTCGAGAGAGGCCCAGCATTTT
-	TRBV6-5	TRBJ2-7	TRBD2	CASRRFGLAPYEQYF	TGTGCCAGCCGTAGATTCGGACTAGCACCCTACGAGCAGTACTTC
once	TRBV6-5	TRBJ1-6	-	CASNSGTKYSPLHF	TGTGCCAGCAACAGCGGGACAAAATATTCACCCCTCCACTTT
-	TRBV10-3	TRBJ2-1	-	CAISHEGEEQFF	TGTGCCATCAGTCATGAGGGGGAGGAGCAGTTCTTC
-	TRBV2	TRBJ2-2	-	CASSEFSRGTGELFF	TGTGCCAGCAGTGAATTTTCGCGGGGCACCGGGGAGCTGTTTTTT
-	TRBV24-1	TRBJ1-5	-	CATSHRGSQPQHF	TGTGCCACCAGCCATAGGGGGTCTCAGCCCCAGCATTTT
few	TRBV20-1	TRBJ1-3	-	CSASDARGSGNTIYF	TGCAGTGCTAGTGATGCCCGGGGCTCTGGAAACACCATATATTTT
-	TRBV18	TRBJ2-3	-	CASSPPQGRIGTDTQYF	TGTGCCAGCTCACCACCCCAGGGAAGGATTGGCACAGATACGCAGTATTTT
-	TRBV7-2	TRBJ1-5	-	CASSSESSAQHF	TGTGCCAGCAGCTCTGAGTCTTCGGCCCAGCATTTT
-	TRBV7-2	TRBJ1-5	TRBD1	CASSARDRGYHQPQHF	TGTGCCAGCAGCGCCCGGGACAGGGGATACCATCAGCCCCAGCATTTT
-	TRBV19	TRBJ1-6	-	CASSIFGWRSTVFSPLHF	TGTGCCAGTAGTATTTTTGGGTGGAGATCGACGGTATTTTCACCCCTCCACTTT
-	TRBV10-1	TRBJ2-2	-	CASSESGVGTGELFF	TGCGCCAGCAGTGAGTCGGGAGTAGGGACCGGGGAGCTGTTTTTT
-	TRBV19	TRBJ1-5	TRBD1	CASSILRDRGQPQHF	TGTGCCAGTAGTATACTCCGGGACAGGGGTCAGCCCCAGCATTTT
-	TRBV28	TRBJ2-1	-	CASRGWSEQFF	TGTGCCAGCAGAGGTTGGAGTGAGCAGTTCTTC
few	TRBV7-8	TRBJ2-1	TRBD2	CASSPRGAGANEQFF	TGTGCCAGCAGCCCCCGGGGAGCGGGGGCCAATGAGCAGTTCTTC
-	TRBV18	TRBJ1-1	-	CASSPPVPGVYTEAFF	TGTGCCAGCTCACCCCCCGTACCGGGGGTATACACTGAAGCTTTCTTT
-	TRBV2	TRBJ1-5	-	CASAAGIDRNQPQHF	TGTGCCAGCGCGGCAGGGATTGATCGGAATCAGCCCCAGCATTTT
-	TRBV9	TRBJ1-6	-	CASSVGRSDSPLHF	TGTGCCAGCAGCGTAGGTCGCAGCGATTCACCCCTCCACTTT
-	TRBV3-1/TRBV3-2	TRBJ1-1	TRBD1	CASSHRTGENTEAFF	TGTGCCAGCAGCCATAGAACAGGGGAGAACACTGAAGCTTTCTTT
-	TRBV12-3/TRBV12-4	TRBJ2-7	-	CASSSRRLEQYF	TGTGCCAGCAGTTCGCGTCGCCTCGAGCAGTACTTC
-	TRBV2	TRBJ2-1	-	CASTANNEQFF	TGTGCCAGCACCGCGAATAATGAGCAGTTCTTC
-	TRBV28	TRBJ2-7	TRBD1	CASSSARDRGDFSYEQYF	TGTGCCAGCAGTTCGGCCCGGGACAGGGGCGACTTCTCCTACGAGCAGTACTTC
-	TRBV6-6	TRBJ2-1	-	CASSYSRLNEQFF	TGTGCCAGCAGTTACTCGAGGCTAAATGAGCAGTTCTTC
few	TRBV7-2	TRBJ2-1	-	CASSLRGGAYNEQFF	TGTGCCAGCAGCTTACGAGGGGGGGCCTACAATGAGCAGTTCTTC
-	TRBV11-2	TRBJ2-7	TRBD1	CASSSRRTGRYEQYF	TGTGCCAGCAGCTCACGCCGGACAGGGAGGTACGAGCAGTACTTC
-	TRBV3-1/TRBV3-2	TRBJ2-1	TRBD2	CASSQRAGDYNEQFF	TGTGCCAGCAGCCAAAGGGCGGGGGACTACAATGAGCAGTTCTTC
-	TRBV7-2	TRBJ2-3	TRBD1	CASSPGTGLGSADTQYF	TGTGCCAGCAGTCCCGGGACAGGGTTGGGTTCAGCAGATACGCAGTATTTT
-	TRBV24-1	TRBJ2-5	-	CATSDADIQETQYF	TGTGCCACCAGTGATGCGGACATCCAAGAGACCCAGTACTTC
-	TRBV7-8	TRBJ1-1	-	CASSQGFLAFF	TGTGCCAGCAGCCAGGGGTTCCTTGCTTTCTTT
-	TRBV5-6	TRBJ1-6	TRBD1	CASSARDRGLNSPLHF	TGTGCCAGCAGCGCCCGGGACAGGGGTCTTAATTCACCCCTCCACTTT
-	TRBV6-2/TRBV6-3	TRBJ2-2	-	CASSPQGNVGELFF	TGTGCCAGCAGTCCCCAGGGGAATGTCGGGGAGCTGTTTTTT
-	TRBV5-1	TRBJ2-7	-	CASSLEMGLREQYF	TGCGCCAGCAGCTTGGAAATGGGCCTAAGGGAGCAGTACTTC
few	TRBV29-1	TRBJ1-1	TRBD1	CSVRHGTAMNTEAFF	TGCAGCGTGAGGCACGGGACAGCGATGAACACTGAAGCTTTCTTT
-	TRBV3-1/TRBV3-2	TRBJ1-2	-	CASSQETGAKYGYTF	TGTGCCAGCAGCCAAGAGACTGGGGCTAAATATGGCTACACCTTC
-	TRBV4-1	TRBJ1-1	TRBD1	CASSRRQGNTEAFF	TGCGCCAGCAGCCGACGACAGGGGAACACTGAAGCTTTCTTT
-	TRBV5-1	TRBJ2-7	-	CASSTGRYEQYF	TGCGCCAGTAGCACAGGTCGGTACGAGCAGTACTTC
-	TRBV27	TRBJ2-1	-	CASSPPEANEQFF	TGTGCCAGCAGCCCCCCTGAAGCCAATGAGCAGTTCTTC
-	TRBV6-6	TRBJ1-5	TRBD1	CASRLTRGQGNQPQHF	TGTGCCAGCAGACTAACCAGGGGGCAAGGCAATCAGCCCCAGCATTTT
once	TRBV19	TRBJ1-5	TRBD1	CASSIVGATGEFRPQHF	TGTGCCAGTAGTATAGTGGGGGCGACAGGGGAATTCCGGCCCCAGCATTTT
-	TRBV5-4	TRBJ2-3	TRBD2	CASSGGLADEDTQYF	TGTGCCAGCAGCGGGGGACTAGCCGATGAAGATACGCAGTATTTT
-	TRBV18	TRBJ2-2	TRBD1	CASSPFGTGNTGELFF	TGTGCCAGCTCACCATTTGGGACAGGGAACACCGGGGAGCTGTTTTTT